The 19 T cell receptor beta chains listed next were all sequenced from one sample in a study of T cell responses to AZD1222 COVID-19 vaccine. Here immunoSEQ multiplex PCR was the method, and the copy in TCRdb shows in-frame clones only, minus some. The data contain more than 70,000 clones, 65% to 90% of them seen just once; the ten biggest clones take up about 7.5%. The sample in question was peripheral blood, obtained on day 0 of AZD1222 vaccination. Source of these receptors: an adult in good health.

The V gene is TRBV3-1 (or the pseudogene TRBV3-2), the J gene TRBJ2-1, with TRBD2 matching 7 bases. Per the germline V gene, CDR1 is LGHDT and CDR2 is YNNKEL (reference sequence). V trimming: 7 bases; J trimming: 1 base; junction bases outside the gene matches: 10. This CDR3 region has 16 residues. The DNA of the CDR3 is TGTGCCAGCACTCCTAGCGGCCTCGGGTCCTACAATGAGCAGTTCTTC. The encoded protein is CASTPSGLGSYNEQFF.

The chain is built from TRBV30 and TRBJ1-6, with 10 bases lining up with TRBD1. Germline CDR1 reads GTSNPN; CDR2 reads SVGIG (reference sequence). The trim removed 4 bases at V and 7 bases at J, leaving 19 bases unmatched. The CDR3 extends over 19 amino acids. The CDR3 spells CAWTSGRQGALRGNSPLHF. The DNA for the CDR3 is TGTGCCTGGACTTCCGGGAGACAGGGGGCTCTCCGCGGCAATTCACCCCTCCACTTT.

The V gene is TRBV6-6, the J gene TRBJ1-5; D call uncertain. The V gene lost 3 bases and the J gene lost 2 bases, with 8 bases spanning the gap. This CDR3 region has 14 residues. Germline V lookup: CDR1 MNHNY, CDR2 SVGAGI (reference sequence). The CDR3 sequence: CASSYLRGNQPQHF. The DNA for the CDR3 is TGTGCCAGCAGTTATTTACGGGGCAATCAGCCCCAGCATTTT.

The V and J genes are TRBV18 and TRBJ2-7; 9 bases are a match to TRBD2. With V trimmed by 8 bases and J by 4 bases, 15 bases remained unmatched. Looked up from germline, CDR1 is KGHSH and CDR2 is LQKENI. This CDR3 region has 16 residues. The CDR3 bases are TGTGCCAGCCCGTCACCACTTGGACTAGCGATTTACGAGCAGTACTTC. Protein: CASPSPLGLAIYEQYF.

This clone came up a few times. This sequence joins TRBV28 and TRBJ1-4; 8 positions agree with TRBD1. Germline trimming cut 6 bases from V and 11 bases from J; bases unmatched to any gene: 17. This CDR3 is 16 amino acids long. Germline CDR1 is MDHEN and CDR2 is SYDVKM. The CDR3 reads CASRPYRGTSSWKLFF. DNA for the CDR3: TGTGCCAGCAGGCCCTACAGGGGGACCTCCTCATGGAAACTGTTTTTT.

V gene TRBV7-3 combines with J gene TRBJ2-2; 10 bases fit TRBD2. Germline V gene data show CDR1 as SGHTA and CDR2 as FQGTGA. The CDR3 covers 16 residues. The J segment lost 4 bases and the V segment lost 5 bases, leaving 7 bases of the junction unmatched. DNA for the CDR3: TGTGCCAGCAGCCCCGGTAGCGGGAGGACCACCGGGGAGCTGTTTTTT. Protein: CASSPGSGRTTGELFF.

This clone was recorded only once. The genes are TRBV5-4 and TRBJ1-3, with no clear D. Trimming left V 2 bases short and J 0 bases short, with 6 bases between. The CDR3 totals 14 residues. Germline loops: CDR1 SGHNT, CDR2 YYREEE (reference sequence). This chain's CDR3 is CASSFGSSGNTIYF. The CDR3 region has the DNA TGTGCCAGCAGCTTTGGGAGCTCTGGAAACACCATATATTTT.

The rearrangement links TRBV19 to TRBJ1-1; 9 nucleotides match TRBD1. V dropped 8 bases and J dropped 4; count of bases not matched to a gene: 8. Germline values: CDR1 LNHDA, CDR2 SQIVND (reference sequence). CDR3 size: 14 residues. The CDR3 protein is CASAQDRGATEAFF. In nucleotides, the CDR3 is TGTGCCAGTGCCCAGGACAGGGGCGCCACTGAAGCTTTCTTT. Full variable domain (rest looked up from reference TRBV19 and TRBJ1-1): DGGITQSPKYLFRKEGQNVTLSCEQNLNHDAMYWYRQDPGQGLRLIYYSQIVNDFQKGDIAEGYSVSREKKESFPLTVTSAQKNPTAFYLCASAQDRGATEAFFGQGTRLTVV.

The CDR3: CASSLSGTSTDTQYF. The CDR3 DNA follows: TGCGCCAGCAGCTTGAGCGGGACTAGCACAGATACGCAGTATTTT. The V call is TRBV5-1, the J call TRBJ2-3; TRBD2 matches at 7 bases. The CDR3 is made up of 15 amino acids. With 1 base clipped from V and 0 bases from J, the junction kept 2 bases outside the gene matches. Germline-derived CDR1 and CDR2 are SGHRS and YFSETQ.

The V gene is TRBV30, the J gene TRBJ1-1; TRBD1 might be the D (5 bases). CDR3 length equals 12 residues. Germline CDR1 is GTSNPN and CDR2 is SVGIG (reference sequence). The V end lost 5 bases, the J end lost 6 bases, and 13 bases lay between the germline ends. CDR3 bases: TGTGCCTGGCTCAGGGAAGGCGCTGAAGCTTTCTTT. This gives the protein CAWLREGAEAFF. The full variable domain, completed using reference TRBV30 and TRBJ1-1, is SQTIHQWPATLVQPVGSPLSLECTVEGTSNPNLYWYRQAAGRGLQLLFYSVGIGQISSEVPQNLSASRPQDRQFILSSKKLLLSDSGFYLCAWLREGAEAFFGQGTRLTVV.

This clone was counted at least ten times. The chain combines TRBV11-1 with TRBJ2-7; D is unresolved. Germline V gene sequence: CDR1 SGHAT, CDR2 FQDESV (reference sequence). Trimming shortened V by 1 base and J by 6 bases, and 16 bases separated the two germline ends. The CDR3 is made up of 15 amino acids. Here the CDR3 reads CASSLEARLRSEQYF. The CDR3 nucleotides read TGTGCCAGCAGCTTAGAAGCCCGACTTCGCTCCGAGCAGTACTTC.

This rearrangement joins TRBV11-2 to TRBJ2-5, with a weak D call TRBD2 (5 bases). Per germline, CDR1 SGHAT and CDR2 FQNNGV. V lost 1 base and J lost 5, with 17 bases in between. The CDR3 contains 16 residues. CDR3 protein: CASSLGESRWLETQYF. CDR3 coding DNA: TGTGCCAGCAGCTTAGGGGAGAGCAGATGGCTGGAGACCCAGTACTTC.

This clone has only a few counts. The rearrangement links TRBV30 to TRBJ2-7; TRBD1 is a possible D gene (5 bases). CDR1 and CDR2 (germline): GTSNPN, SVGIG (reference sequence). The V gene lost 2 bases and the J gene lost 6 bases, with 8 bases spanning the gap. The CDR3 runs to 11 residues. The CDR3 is CAWSQDSEQYF. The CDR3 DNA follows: TGTGCCTGGAGTCAAGACAGCGAGCAGTACTTC.

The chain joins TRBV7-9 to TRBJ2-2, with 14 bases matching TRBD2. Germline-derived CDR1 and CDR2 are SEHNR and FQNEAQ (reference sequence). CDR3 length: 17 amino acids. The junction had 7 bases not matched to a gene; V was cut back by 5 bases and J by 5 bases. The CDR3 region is CASSPRGLAGGTGELFF. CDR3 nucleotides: TGTGCCAGCAGCCCCCGTGGACTAGCGGGAGGAACCGGGGAGCTGTTTTTT. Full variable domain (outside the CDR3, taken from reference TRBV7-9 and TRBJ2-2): DTGVSQNPRHKITKRGQNVTFRCDPISEHNRLYWYRQTLGQGPEFLTYFQNEAQLEKSRLLSDRFSAERPKGSFSTLEIQRTEQGDSAMYLCASSPRGLAGGTGELFFGEGSRLTVL.

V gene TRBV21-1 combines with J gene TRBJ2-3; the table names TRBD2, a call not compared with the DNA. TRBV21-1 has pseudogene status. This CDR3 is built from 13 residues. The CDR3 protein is CASSKLSGDTQYF. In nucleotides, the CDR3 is TGTGCCAGCAGCAAATTAAGCGGGGATACGCAGTATTTT.

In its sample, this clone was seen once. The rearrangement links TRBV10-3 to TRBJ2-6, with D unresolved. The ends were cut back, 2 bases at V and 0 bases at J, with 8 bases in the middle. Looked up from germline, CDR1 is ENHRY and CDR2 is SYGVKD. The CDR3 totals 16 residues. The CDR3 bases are TGTGCCATCAGTGAGGGCGAGCCCTCTGGGGCCAACGTCCTGACTTTC. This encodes CAISEGEPSGANVLTF.

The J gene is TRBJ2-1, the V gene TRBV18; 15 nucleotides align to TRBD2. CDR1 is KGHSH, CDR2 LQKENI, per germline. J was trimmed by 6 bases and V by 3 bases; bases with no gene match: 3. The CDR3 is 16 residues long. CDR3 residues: CASSPGLAGGSNEQFF. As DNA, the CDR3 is TGTGCCAGCTCACCGGGACTAGCGGGAGGCTCCAATGAGCAGTTCTTC.

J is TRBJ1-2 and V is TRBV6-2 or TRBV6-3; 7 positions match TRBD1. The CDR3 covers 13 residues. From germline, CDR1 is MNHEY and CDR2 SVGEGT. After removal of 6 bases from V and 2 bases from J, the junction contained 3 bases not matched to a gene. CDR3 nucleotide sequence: TGTGCCAGCAGCCAACAGGGGAACTATGGCTACACCTTC. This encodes CASSQQGNYGYTF.

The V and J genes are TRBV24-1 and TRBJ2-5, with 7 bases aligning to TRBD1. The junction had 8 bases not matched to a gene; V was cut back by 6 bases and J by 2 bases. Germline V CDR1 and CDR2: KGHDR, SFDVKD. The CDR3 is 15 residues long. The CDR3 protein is CATSTGDSFQETQYF. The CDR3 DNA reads TGTGCCACCAGTACCGGGGACAGTTTTCAAGAGACCCAGTACTTC.